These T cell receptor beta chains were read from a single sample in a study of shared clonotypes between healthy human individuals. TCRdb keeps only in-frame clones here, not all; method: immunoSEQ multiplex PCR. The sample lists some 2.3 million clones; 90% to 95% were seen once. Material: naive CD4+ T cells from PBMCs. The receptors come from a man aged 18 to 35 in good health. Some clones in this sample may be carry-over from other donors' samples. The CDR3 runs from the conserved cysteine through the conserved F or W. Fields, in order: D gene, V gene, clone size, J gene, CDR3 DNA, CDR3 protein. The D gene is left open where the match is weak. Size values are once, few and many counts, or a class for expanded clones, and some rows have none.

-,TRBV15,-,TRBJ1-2,TGTGCCACCAGGTCGGCCCAAAATGAAAACTATGGCTACACCTTC,CATRSAQNENYGYTF
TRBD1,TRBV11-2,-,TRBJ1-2,TGTGCCAGCAGCTTAGGACAGGGGGTGAGGGGCTACACCTTC,CASSLGQGVRGYTF
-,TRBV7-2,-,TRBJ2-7,TGTGCCAGCAGCCCACGGACGGCTGGGAACTACGAGCAGTACTTC,CASSPRTAGNYEQYF
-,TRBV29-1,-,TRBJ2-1,TGCAGCGTTGCACAAGCGCTATCCTACAATGAGCAGTTCTTC,CSVAQALSYNEQFF
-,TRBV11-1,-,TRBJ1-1,TGTGCCAGCAGCTTAAAGAATATCCGGGTGAACACTGAAGCTTTCTTT,CASSLKNIRVNTEAFF
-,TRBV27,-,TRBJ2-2,TGTGCCAGCAGTTTCCGGTTCTGGACAGTCAAGAACACCGGGGAGCTGTTTTTT,CASSFRFWTVKNTGELFF
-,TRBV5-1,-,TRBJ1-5,TGCGCCAGCAGCTCTCAGGGGAATCAGCCCCAGCATTTT,CASSSQGNQPQHF
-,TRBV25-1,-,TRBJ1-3,TGTGCCAGCAGTGAATCCTCCCTGGGTGGAAACACCATATATTTT,CASSESSLGGNTIYF
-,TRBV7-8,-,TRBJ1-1,TGTGCCAGCACACAAATGGGGACCGGAATGAACACTGAAGCTTTCTTT,CASTQMGTGMNTEAFF
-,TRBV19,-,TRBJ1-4,TGTGCCAGTAGTATAGCCCGGGGGTCGGTTGAAAAACTGTTTTTT,CASSIARGSVEKLFF
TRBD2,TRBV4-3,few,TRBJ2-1,TGCGCCAGCAGCCCCCGGACTAGCGGGAGCTCCTACAATGAGCAGTTCTTC,CASSPRTSGSSYNEQFF
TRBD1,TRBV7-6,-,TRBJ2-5,TGTGCCAGCAGCCAGGACAGGGGGCGAGTAGAGACCCAGTACTTC,CASSQDRGRVETQYF
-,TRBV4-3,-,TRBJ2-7,TGCGCCAGCAGCCAAGAGGGTCTGCGCAGGATACTAGCAAGGGAGTGGTACGAGCAGTACTTC,CASSQEGLRRILAREWYEQYF
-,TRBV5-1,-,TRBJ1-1,TGCGCCAGCAGCTTGTACGGATCCACTGAAGCTTTCTTT,CASSLYGSTEAFF
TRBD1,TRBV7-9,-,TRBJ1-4,TGTGCCAGCAGCACCAGCCGGGACAGCCTGGGAGCAACTAATGAAAAACTGTTTTTT,CASSTSRDSLGATNEKLFF
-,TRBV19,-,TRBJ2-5,TGTGCCAGTAGTATAAGGCCCAGGGAGACCCAGTACTTC,CASSIRPRETQYF
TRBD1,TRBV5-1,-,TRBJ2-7,TGCGCCAGCAGCCAAACCGGGACAGGGGACTCCTACGAGCAGTACTTC,CASSQTGTGDSYEQYF
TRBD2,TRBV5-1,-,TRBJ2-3,TGCGCCAGCAGCCCGGAACTAGCGGGAGGTAGAGATACGCAGTATTTT,CASSPELAGGRDTQYF
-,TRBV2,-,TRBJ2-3,TGTGCCAGCAGTAAAAGCACAGATACGCAGTATTTT,CASSKSTDTQYF
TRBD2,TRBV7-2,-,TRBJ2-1,TGTGCCAGCAGAGCCGGCCACTTGCGGGAGACGTACAATGAGCAGTTCTTC,CASRAGHLRETYNEQFF
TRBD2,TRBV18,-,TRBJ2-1,TGTGCCAGCTCACCACTTAGCACAGCGGGAGGGAACTACAATGAGCAGTTCTTC,CASSPLSTAGGNYNEQFF
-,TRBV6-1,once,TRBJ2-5,TGTGCCAGCAGCCGGACACAAGAGACCCAGTACTTC,CASSRTQETQYF
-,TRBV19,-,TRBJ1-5,TGTGCCAGTAGTATAAGTGGCGACTCTTCTGCGCAAGATCAGCCCCAGCATTTT,CASSISGDSSAQDQPQHF
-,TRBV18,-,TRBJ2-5,TGTGCCAGCTCACCACGGGGCAGACCAGAGTACTTC,CASSPRGRPEYF